The 28 T cell receptor beta chains below all came from one sample that was sequenced in a study of monozygotic twins with inflammatory bowel disease. TCRdb reprocessed the 5' RACE reads; each CDR3 protein has one entry and no DNA is given. The sample has approximately 200,000 distinct CDR3 sequences. Sequences were obtained from blood. The receptors originated from a human donor with ulcerative colitis or Crohn's disease, or a healthy co-twin of an affected twin (not recorded which).

CDR3 in amino acids: CASSLSGHATDTQYF. This chain uses TRBV7-2 with TRBJ2-3. Per germline, CDR1 SGHTA and CDR2 FQGNSA. The CDR3 sequence is 15 residues long.

V is TRBV5-6 and J is TRBJ1-2. This CDR3 region has 15 residues. The germline V gene has CDR1 SGHDT and CDR2 YYEEEE. The chain's CDR3 is CASSSFSASWSGYTF.

V and J are TRBV12-3 or TRBV12-4 and TRBJ2-6. The CDR3 totals 15 residues. CDR3 in amino acids: CASSLAPNGANVLTF.

The chain couples TRBV7-9 to TRBJ1-1; TCRdb's D call of TRBD1 is untestable without DNA. CDR1 is SEHNR and CDR2 is FQNEAQ in the germline V gene (reference sequence). The CDR3 spans 14 residues. This CDR3 is CASSLRTLGTEAFF.

This rearrangement joins TRBV2 to TRBJ2-5; the D call of TRBD1 rests on TCRdb alone, since no DNA is present to check it. The CDR3 consists of 15 residues. Germline CDR1 SNHLY, CDR2 FYNNEI. CDR3 in amino acids: CASTSRTGAQETQYF.

This rearrangement joins TRBV12-3 or TRBV12-4 to TRBJ2-7; TCRdb picks TRBD1, but there is no DNA to check that call. The CDR3 totals 15 residues. CDR3 sequence: CASSPTGRSSYEQYF.

J is TRBJ1-1 and V is TRBV11-2; the D gene TCRdb calls, TRBD1, cannot be checked with no DNA. Germline V gene data show CDR1 as SGHAT and CDR2 as FQNNGV. This CDR3 has 14 amino acids. Here the CDR3 reads CASSFTTGSTEAFF.

V gene TRBV7-9 combines with J gene TRBJ1-6; TCRdb picks TRBD1, but there is no DNA to check that call. This CDR3 comprises 13 residues. CDR1 is SEHNR and CDR2 is FQNEAQ in the germline V gene (reference sequence). The CDR3 sequence: CASSLGGGSPLHF.

The chain links TRBV28 to TRBJ2-7; the D call of TRBD1 rests on TCRdb alone, since no DNA is present to check it. CDR3 size: 15 residues. The V gene's germline CDR1 is MDHEN and CDR2 SYDVKM. The CDR3 is CASSLRDRGKYEQYF.

The chain carries TRBV5-1 and TRBJ2-1; TCRdb's D call of TRBD1 is untestable without DNA. The CDR3 has 15 amino acids. The germline CDR1 and CDR2 sequences are SGHRS and YFSETQ. CDR3: CASSTLSGTYNEQFF.

The chain combines TRBV7-8 with TRBJ2-7; TCRdb picks TRBD1, but there is no DNA to check that call. CDR1 and CDR2 from the germline V gene are SGHVS and FQNEAQ. The CDR3 length is 12 residues. The CDR3 sequence: CASSHQGYEQYF.

V usage is TRBV5-4 and J usage is TRBJ2-3. This CDR3 has 14 amino acids. The germline V gene has CDR1 SGHNT and CDR2 YYREEE (reference sequence). Here the CDR3 reads CASSTPSATDTQYF.

J is TRBJ2-3 and V is TRBV5-1; TCRdb's D call of TRBD1 is untestable without DNA. The CDR3 totals 14 residues. Germline CDR1 SGHRS, CDR2 YFSETQ. The CDR3 loop is CASRPGQGKDTQYF.

V is TRBV6-5 and J is TRBJ1-2. Germline V CDR1 and CDR2: MNHEY, SVGAGI. This CDR3 spans 13 amino acids. CDR3 region: CASSYSRRGGYTF.

CDR3 loop: CASSLERFNEKLFF. The chain joins TRBV5-1 to TRBJ1-4. The germline V gene encodes CDR1 SGHRS and CDR2 YFSETQ. The CDR3 contains 14 residues.

The chain carries TRBV20-1 and TRBJ1-4; as DNA is missing, the TRBD1 call by TCRdb cannot be tested. Germline values: CDR1 DFQATT, CDR2 SNEGSKA (reference sequence). The CDR3 has 12 residues. CDR3 sequence: CSAGRTGEKLFF.

The V gene is TRBV5-6, the J gene TRBJ1-5; the D call from TCRdb, TRBD1, cannot be confirmed without DNA. The CDR3 length is 15 residues. CDR1 is SGHDT and CDR2 is YYEEEE in the germline V gene. This chain's CDR3 is CASSLRTSLNQPQHF.

The chain recombines TRBV5-1 with TRBJ2-3; the D call from TCRdb, TRBD2, cannot be confirmed without DNA. From germline, CDR1 is SGHRS and CDR2 YFSETQ. This CDR3 contains 16 residues. The CDR3 spells CASSLVPGLAGDTQYF.

The chain joins TRBV20-1 to TRBJ2-7; there is no DNA to check the TCRdb D call of TRBD2. Germline assignment: CDR1 DFQATT and CDR2 SNEGSKA (reference sequence). This CDR3 comprises 14 residues. The CDR3 here is CSAQGLAGTYEQYF.

Here the CDR3 reads CASSLETSWGDEQFF. The chain employs TRBV7-8 and TRBJ2-1; the TRBD1 assignment by TCRdb is unverifiable without DNA. Germline loops: CDR1 SGHVS, CDR2 FQNEAQ. This CDR3 comprises 15 residues. Full variable domain (outside the CDR3, taken from reference TRBV7-8 and TRBJ2-1): GAGVSQSPRYKVAKRGQDVALRCDPISGHVSLFWYQQALGQGPEFLTYFQNEAQLDKSGLPSDRFFAERPEGSVSTLKIQRTQQEDSAVYLCASSLETSWGDEQFFGPGTRLTVL.

The chain has TRBV19 and TRBJ1-1. CDR3 size: 14 residues. Germline values: CDR1 LNHDA, CDR2 SQIVND (reference sequence). The CDR3 loop is CASSIGPVGTEAFF.

The chain couples TRBV7-9 to TRBJ1-2. Germline CDR1 reads SEHNR; CDR2 reads FQNEAQ (reference sequence). CDR3 length: 14 amino acids. The CDR3 here is CASSLALRDHGYTF.

CDR3 residues: CASSFPGPSSGANVLTF. The V and J genes are TRBV28 and TRBJ2-6; the D gene TCRdb calls, TRBD1, cannot be checked with no DNA. Germline-derived CDR1 and CDR2 are MDHEN and SYDVKM. The CDR3 is 17 residues long.

J is TRBJ2-5 and V is TRBV23-1. TRBV23-1 is an ORF, and what it does is uncertain. This CDR3 has 14 amino acids. The CDR3 spells CASMASWFQETQYF.

The CDR3 sequence is CASKADTEAFF. The genes are TRBV5-1 and TRBJ1-1. This CDR3 comprises 11 residues. CDR1 and CDR2 from the germline V gene are SGHRS and YFSETQ.

The CDR3 sequence is CSASRGFNQPQHF. This chain joins TRBV20-1 and TRBJ1-5; the D gene TCRdb calls, TRBD1, cannot be checked with no DNA. The CDR3 has 13 amino acids. Germline V CDR1 and CDR2: DFQATT, SNEGSKA (reference sequence).

The chain combines TRBV28 with TRBJ2-1; no DNA is available, so the TRBD1 call from TCRdb remains unchecked. The CDR3 sequence is 14 residues long. Germline assignment: CDR1 MDHEN and CDR2 SYDVKM. The CDR3 loop reads CASSPGLRYNEQFF.

The CDR3 sequence: CASSYEAGGYEQYF. The chain combines TRBV6-2 or TRBV6-3 with TRBJ2-7; the TCRdb D gene call, TRBD2, has no DNA to confirm it. CDR3 length: 14 amino acids. From germline, CDR1 is MNHEY and CDR2 SVGEGT.